This TCR beta chain is from a study of CD8 T cells in Susac syndrome. Peripheral blood CD8+ and CD4+ T cells were profiled by TCR beta sequencing. While serving as controls, healthy donors were matched for age and sex. As regards this clonotype: The antigen is unknown.

Random hexamers primed reverse transcription of about 0.5 to 1 ug RNA. Amplification of TCR beta CDR3 spanned 54 Vbeta and 13 Jbeta via immunoSEQ multiplex PCR. MiXCR was run by TCRdb on the immunoSEQ multiplex PCR reads, yielding one entry per CDR3 protein. This table holds some 18,000 distinct CDR3 sequences, 90% to 95% found once. General study points: It was acknowledged in the study that the number of individuals who were included in its TCR sequencing and HLA analysis was relatively small.

CDR1 and CDR2 (germline): LNHDA, SQIVND (reference sequence). The CDR3 runs 16 residues. V was pared by 4 bases and J by 7 bases, with 11 bases of the junction left unmatched. The material sequenced was CD8+ T cells from PBMCs. The receptor's source is a human donor in good health. This chain links TRBV19 with TRBJ1-4; 8 nucleotides agree with TRBD1. CDR3 loop: CASSTRSRGRFEKLFF. CDR3 nucleotide sequence: TGTGCCAGTAGTACCCGATCCAGGGGGCGGTTTGAAAAACTGTTTTTT. Drawing the rest from reference TRBV19 and TRBJ1-4, the complete variable domain is DGGITQSPKYLFRKEGQNVTLSCEQNLNHDAMYWYRQDPGQGLRLIYYSQIVNDFQKGDIAEGYSVSREKKESFPLTVTSAQKNPTAFYLCASSTRSRGRFEKLFFGSGTQLSVL.